This T cell receptor (beta chain) was identified during a study of identical twins. Findings and limits, study-wide: Researchers caution that invariant MAIT and iNKT cells could partly confound zero-insertion analyses.

Via MiXCR, TCRdb re-called the 5' RACE reads, giving one row per CDR3 protein. The sample records hundreds of thousands of distinct CDR3 sequences, 7% being singletons. This clonotype came up many times. Its cognate antigen is unknown. In addition, the sample was reused for a study of yellow fever vaccine responses in identical twins.

The clonotype was recovered from a woman under 30 in good health. Sequences were obtained from memory (CD45RO+) T cells sorted from blood.

The CDR3: CASSLGQPNTEAFF. The CDR3 bases are TGCGCCAGCAGCTTGGGACAGCCGAACACTGAAGCTTTCTTT. V usage is TRBV5-1 and J usage is TRBJ1-1, with D possibly matching TRBD1 (5 bases). This CDR3 spans 14 amino acids. The germline CDR1 and CDR2 sequences are SGHRS and YFSETQ. V was trimmed by 0 bases and J by 1 base, leaving 7 bases between them.